This T cell receptor beta chain was obtained from a study of shared clonotypes between healthy human individuals. This table comes from immunoSEQ multiplex PCR, and its TCRdb copy is limited to in-frame clones, with some not included. Of 1.4 million to 1.5 million clones in the sample, 96% were seen once. This clone was observed once. Antigen specificity is unknown. Germline lookup yields CDR1 SGHRS and CDR2 YFSETQ. This CDR3 spans 15 amino acids. Trimming cost V 4 bases and J 2 bases, with 10 bases left between them. Study-wide results and caveats: The researchers took only blood, and tissue repertoires probably look different. Naive subsets, compared against memory subsets, generally had larger estimated richness values.

Healthy and HIV-negative, the adult donors had no recent acute infections or vaccinations. It was into CD45RA+ naive and CD45RA-negative memory subsets that the CD4+ cells were split. This receptor was taken from a young man in good health. J is TRBJ2-6 and V is TRBV5-1; D gene unclear. Material: naive CD4+ T cells sorted from blood. As for subset: CD45RA+ positively selected. CDR3 nucleotide sequence: TGCGCCAGCAGCGGGAACGCTCCTGGGGCCAACGTCCTGACTTTC. It encodes CASSGNAPGANVLTF.